This T cell receptor (beta chain) originates from a study of T-cell memory formation after mild COVID-19. General study points: Researchers found some responding clones in pre-infection memory, a sign that cross-reactive memory joined. Contracting clones from day 15 to 85 had balanced CD4/CD8; later expanders favoured CD4+.

A note on this clonotype: Its antigen is as yet unknown. Sequence at one end of the junction differs from germline and may be a read error.

UMIs and sample barcodes were carried by the TCR alpha and TCR beta cDNA libraries that 5'RACE produced using constant-segment primers. TCRdb passed the 5' RACE reads through MiXCR, listing each CDR3 protein once. The repertoire holds around 530,000 distinct CDR3 sequences, with roughly 21% as singletons. The CDR3 consists of 16 residues. The receptor comes from an adult woman who had mild COVID-19 (a few samples of this study predate the infection). Cell type and time point are not known. This chain connects TRBV12-3 or TRBV12-4 to TRBJ1-5, with TRBD1 identical over 7 bases. Sequencing input: PBMCs or a T cell subset sorted from them (not recorded which). This chain's CDR3 is CASTMGRTGSNKPQHF. Here the CDR3 DNA reads TGTGCCAGCACCATGGGGCGGACAGGAAGCAATAAGCCCCAGCATTTT.